The clone carrying this T cell receptor beta chain has ten or more counts. Its target is not known. This entry belongs to a study of T cells after yellow fever vaccination. The V segment lost 6 bases and the J segment 6 bases; nucleotides outside the gene matches: 7. Germline CDR1 reads MDHEN; CDR2 reads SYDVKM. The length of the CDR3 is 13 residues. Study outcomes and limitations: Post-booster reappearance was seen for most primary-vaccination clones (about 95% CD4, around 90% CD8).

It was through 5'RACE template switching that TCR cDNA was made, with a universal primer site and UMIs added. TCRdb analysed the 5' RACE reads with MiXCR anew, one entry per CDR3 protein. The sample consists of 300,000 to 400,000 distinct CDR3 sequences, 3% to 4.5% of them appearing once. This material consisted of PBMCs, taken 5 days after the yellow fever booster vaccination. The rearrangement joins TRBV28 to TRBJ2-7; TRBD1 matches 8 bases. The sequence was obtained from a man aged 18 to 29 who received the YFV17D yellow fever vaccine. CDR3 sequence (DNA): TGTGCCAGCAGCGACAGGGGCTCTCGCGAGCAGTACGTC. Translation: CASSDRGSREQYV.